The 27 T cell receptor beta chains reported below all come from one sample, sequenced in a study of Ad26.COV2.S vaccination and SARS-CoV-2 variants. Stated treatment: some 20 received Ad26.COV2.S at low or high dose, single or two shots; about 5 received placebo; per-sample allocation not given. Collection of the samples took place on day 63 after the first injection of vaccine or placebo. Method: immunoSEQ multiplex PCR; TCRdb's copy keeps in-frame clones and lacks some. The data show fewer than 500,000 clones, less than 95% seen once. The sample in question was peripheral blood, obtained in a trial of Ad26.COV2.S vaccine versus placebo. The receptors stem from a person between 18 and 65 years old who received the Ad26.COV2.S COVID-19 vaccine or a placebo.

This clone was seen just once. The chain uses TRBV6-2 or TRBV6-3 and TRBJ2-4, with 8 bases aligning to TRBD1. Germline V gene data show CDR1 as MNHEY and CDR2 as SVGEGT. V was clipped by 3 bases and J by 3 bases; unmatched bases: 7. The CDR3 is 16 amino acids. CDR3 nucleotide sequence: TGTGCCAGCAGTTATAACCCAGGGGGCATCAAAAACATTCAGTACTTC. It codes for CASSYNPGGIKNIQYF.

The chain links TRBV15 to TRBJ2-3, with 7 bases fitting TRBD1. Germline CDR1 and CDR2: LNHNV and YYDKDF (reference sequence). The CDR3 extends over 18 amino acids. V was clipped by 5 bases and J by 0 bases; unmatched bases: 14. CDR3 bases: TGTGCCACCAGCGGTAACAGGGTAGGGGGCTCTAGCACAGATACGCAGTATTTT. Translated: CATSGNRVGGSSTDTQYF.

The V call is TRBV14, the J call TRBJ2-2; perhaps TRBD2 as D (6 bases). The CDR3 loop spans 16 amino acids. Germline CDR1 SGHDN, CDR2 FVKESK. V gave up 2 bases and J gave up 3 bases, with 13 bases separating them. The CDR3 loop reads CASSQQSGAHTGELFF. Written as DNA, the CDR3 is TGTGCCAGCAGCCAACAATCGGGAGCGCACACCGGGGAGCTGTTTTTT.

This clone was counted between two and nine times. Other DNA sequences in this specimen translate into the identical CDR3. J is TRBJ2-1 and V is TRBV28; D uncertain. This CDR3 has 11 amino acids. V lost 2 bases and J 5 bases, leaving 1 base between the germline ends. Germline CDR1 is MDHEN and CDR2 is SYDVKM. CDR3 DNA sequence: TGTGCCAGCAGTTTAAACAATGAGCAGTTCTTC. Residues: CASSLNNEQFF.

This clone is a singleton in its sample. This sequence joins TRBV9 and TRBJ2-2; 7 bases line up with TRBD2. The CDR3 spans 17 residues. V lost 0 bases, J lost 0 bases, and 5 bases stayed unmatched. From germline, CDR1 is SGDLS and CDR2 YYNGEE. The CDR3 loop is CASSVVASGPNTGELFF. The CDR3 DNA sequence: TGTGCCAGCAGCGTAGTGGCTAGCGGCCCGAACACCGGGGAGCTGTTTTTT.

This sequence joins TRBV28 and TRBJ2-3; 10 bases agree with TRBD2. Germline CDR1 MDHEN, CDR2 SYDVKM. V was pared by 3 bases and J by 1 base, with 19 bases of the junction left unmatched. The CDR3 runs 21 residues. The CDR3 DNA reads as TGTGCCAGCAGTTTTGAGCCCAGGTGGCTAGCGGGAGTCTATCGCACAGATACGCAGTATTTT. This sequence encodes CASSFEPRWLAGVYRTDTQYF.

This chain joins TRBV19 and TRBJ2-5; 16 bases line up with TRBD2. The ends lost 9 bases at V and 5 bases at J; junction bases unmatched: 18. This CDR3 contains 19 residues. Germline CDR1 is LNHDA and CDR2 is SQIVND (reference sequence). CDR3 amino acids: CASSRPSGLAGGPSETQYF. The CDR3 nucleotides are TGTGCCAGCTCCAGGCCTTCGGGACTAGCGGGAGGGCCGTCGGAGACCCAGTACTTC.

V gene TRBV3-1 (or the pseudogene TRBV3-2) combines with J gene TRBJ1-4; D unresolved. Trimming shortened V by 2 bases and J by 8 bases, and 12 bases separated the two germline ends. The CDR3 extends over 14 amino acids. Germline CDR1 and CDR2: LGHDT and YNNKEL (reference sequence). CDR3 protein: CASSQRDSEEKLFF. DNA for the CDR3: TGTGCCAGCAGCCAAAGGGATAGCGAGGAAAAACTGTTTTTT.

The rearrangement joins TRBV2 to TRBJ1-5; D perhaps matches TRBD1 (6 bases). Per the germline V gene, CDR1 is SNHLY and CDR2 is FYNNEI. CDR3 length: 15 amino acids. The germline V and J ends were trimmed by 4 bases and 7 bases, with 17 bases remaining between them. CDR3 sequence reads: CASSAFVGRGQPQHF. The CDR3 bases are TGTGCCAGCAGTGCGTTTGTCGGCAGGGGACAGCCCCAGCATTTT.

This chain connects TRBV3-1 (or the pseudogene TRBV3-2) to TRBJ2-3, with D tentatively TRBD2 (6 bases). The CDR3 covers 18 residues. Trimming left V 1 base short and J 2 bases short, with 19 bases between. From germline, CDR1 is LGHDT and CDR2 YNNKEL (reference sequence). As DNA, the CDR3 is TGTGCCAGCAGCCAAGGAGCAATTTACGGGGGTCACACAGATACGCAGTATTTT. Residues: CASSQGAIYGGHTDTQYF.

A few counts support this clone. This chain joins TRBV27 and TRBJ2-3; TRBD2 aligns across 9 bases. The CDR3 consists of 15 residues. The germline gives CDR1 MNHEY, CDR2 SMNVEV (reference sequence). With 7 bases clipped from V and 3 bases from J, the junction kept 8 bases outside the gene matches. The CDR3: CASTHIAGDTDTQYF. The CDR3 region has the DNA TGTGCCAGCACCCACATAGCGGGAGATACAGATACGCAGTATTTT.

V and J are TRBV7-8 and TRBJ2-2; 8 nucleotides align to TRBD1. Trimming removed 5 bases from V and 2 bases from J; junction bases left unmatched: 10. The CDR3 covers 17 residues. Germline V lookup: CDR1 SGHVS, CDR2 FQNEAQ. The CDR3 DNA reads as TGTGCCAGCAGCCACCACCTCGGACAGGGAAACACCGGGGAGCTGTTTTTT. Protein sequence: CASSHHLGQGNTGELFF.

This sequence joins TRBV11-2 and TRBJ1-3, with TRBD1 matching 7 bases. Per germline, CDR1 SGHAT and CDR2 FQNNGV. J gave up 0 bases and V 5 bases, and 7 bases lay outside the gene matches. This CDR3 comprises 16 residues. CDR3 sequence (DNA): TGTGCCAGCAGCCTTGCAGGGGGTATCTCTGGAAACACCATATATTTT. It translates to CASSLAGGISGNTIYF.

The J gene is TRBJ2-6, the V gene TRBV5-5; D ambiguous. This CDR3 comprises 17 residues. The V end was cut by 3 bases, the J end by 3 bases, with 16 bases between. Per the germline V gene, CDR1 is SGHKS and CDR2 is YYEKEE (reference sequence). The CDR3 reads CASSSARIGIGANVLTF. As DNA, the CDR3 is TGTGCCAGCAGCTCGGCCCGAATTGGTATTGGGGCCAACGTCCTGACTTTC.

The CDR3 here is CASSLAVASTDTQYF. CDR3 DNA sequence: TGCGCCAGCAGCTTAGCGGTCGCTAGCACAGATACGCAGTATTTT. The rearrangement uses TRBV5-1 and TRBJ2-3; D is possibly TRBD2 (5 bases). This CDR3 region has 15 residues. In germline, CDR1 is SGHRS, CDR2 YFSETQ. The germline V and J ends were trimmed by 2 bases and 0 bases, with 10 bases remaining between them.

The genes are TRBV7-8 and TRBJ2-7; maybe TRBD2 (5 bases). The CDR3 contains 13 residues. Germline V lookup: CDR1 SGHVS, CDR2 FQNEAQ. Trimming took 5 bases from V and 0 from J, leaving 8 bases between them. The CDR3 DNA follows: TGTGCCAGCAGCAAAGGACTCTCCTACGAGCAGTACTTC. Its protein product is CASSKGLSYEQYF.

As for this clone: At one boundary the junction diverges from the germline segment, which might be a read error. The chain employs TRBV4-3 and TRBJ2-2; tentatively, D is TRBD1 (5 bases). The CDR3 has 16 residues. CDR1 LGHNA and CDR2 YSLEER come from the germline V gene. The CDR3 DNA reads TGCACCAGAAGTCAGGGTCGGAAAAGTGACACCGGGGAGCTGTTTTTT. Translated, it gives CTRSQGRKSDTGELFF.

The chain carries TRBV13 and TRBJ2-1, with 12 bases that match TRBD2. This CDR3 is built from 15 residues. V was pared by 0 bases and J by 9 bases, with 3 bases of the junction left unmatched. Germline V gives CDR1 PRHDT, CDR2 FYEKMQ (reference sequence). The CDR3 region is CASSLGTSGSSEQFF. As DNA, the CDR3 is TGTGCCAGCAGCTTAGGGACTAGCGGGAGCAGTGAGCAGTTCTTC.

This clone was seen a handful of times. The CDR3 reads CASSGDWRSPLHF. The DNA for the CDR3 is TGTGCCAGCAGTGGTGACTGGAGGTCACCCCTCCACTTT. This chain links TRBV28 with TRBJ1-6; D is unresolved. CDR1 MDHEN and CDR2 SYDVKM come from the germline V gene. V lost 5 bases to trimming and J lost 10 bases, with 12 bases between them. The CDR3 is made up of 13 amino acids.

This chain uses TRBV7-2 with TRBJ2-1; TRBD1 might be the D (5 bases). CDR3 length: 15 residues. V dropped 6 bases and J dropped 10 bases, with 22 bases sitting between them. From germline, CDR1 is SGHTA and CDR2 FQGNSA. In DNA, the CDR3 is TGTGCCAGCAGTCCACAGGTCGGAGCCGCTTGGGAGCAGTTCTTC. It is translated as CASSPQVGAAWEQFF. The whole variable domain, remainder taken from reference TRBV7-2 and TRBJ2-1, is GAGVSQSPSNKVTEKGKDVELRCDPISGHTALYWYRQSLGQGLEFLIYFQGNSAPDKSGLPSDRFSAERTGGSVSTLTIQRTQQEDSAVYLCASSPQVGAAWEQFFGPGTRLTVL.

V is TRBV30 and J is TRBJ1-2; 7 nucleotides match TRBD1. Germline CDR1 GTSNPN, CDR2 SVGIG (reference sequence). The CDR3 totals 13 residues. J was trimmed by 7 bases and V by 4 bases; bases with no gene match: 9. CDR3 coding DNA: TGTGCCTGGAACCGGCAGGACAGGTTTGGCTACACCTTC. It is translated as CAWNRQDRFGYTF.

The genes are TRBV4-3 and TRBJ1-6; D remains ambiguous. V lost 4 bases and J lost 8, with 12 bases in between. The germline V gene has CDR1 LGHNA and CDR2 YSLEER. There are 14 residues in the CDR3. The CDR3 DNA follows: TGCGCCAGCAGCCCAAGGGCGGGGTATTCACCCCTCCACTTT. Translated, it gives CASSPRAGYSPLHF.

This CDR3 is CASNQLWGTEAFF. The CDR3 DNA follows: TGTGCCAGCAACCAGTTGTGGGGCACTGAAGCTTTCTTT. The V gene is TRBV7-8, the J gene TRBJ1-1; D ambiguous. This CDR3 has 13 amino acids. The V gene's germline CDR1 is SGHVS and CDR2 FQNEAQ. V was cut by 7 bases and J by 4 bases, with 13 bases left in between.

The chain couples TRBV6-2 or TRBV6-3 to TRBJ2-3; 8 nucleotides agree with TRBD2. The CDR3 is made up of 19 amino acids. CDR1 is MNHEY and CDR2 is SVGEGT in the germline V gene. V lost 2 bases to trimming and J lost 0 bases; unmatched junction nucleotides: 13. Here the CDR3 reads CASSYPRTSSLLSTDTQYF. CDR3 bases: TGTGCCAGCAGTTACCCGCGGACTAGCTCGCTGTTGAGCACAGATACGCAGTATTTT.

This clone was picked up one time. J is TRBJ1-5 and V is TRBV9; D ambiguous. Germline assignment: CDR1 SGDLS and CDR2 YYNGEE. V was pared by 1 base and J by 5 bases, with 10 bases between. The CDR3 spans 14 residues. CDR3 coding DNA: TGTGCCAGCAGCGTACGCGGGCCAGATCAGCCCCAGCATTTT. This encodes CASSVRGPDQPQHF.

The chain is built from TRBV20-1 and TRBJ2-7; no definite D call. Trimming removed 0 bases at V and 6 bases at J, with 6 bases between. CDR1 is DFQATT, CDR2 SNEGSKA, per germline (reference sequence). The CDR3 loop spans 11 amino acids. The CDR3: CSARETGEQYF. The CDR3 DNA is TGCAGTGCTAGAGAGACGGGCGAGCAGTACTTC.

This clone occurred once. This chain links TRBV5-1 with TRBJ2-7; 11 bases align to TRBD1. The junction had 3 bases not matched to a gene; V was cut back by 7 bases and J by 3 bases. The CDR3 spans 13 residues. CDR1 and CDR2 (germline): SGHRS, YFSETQ. The CDR3 here is CASAGTGGYEQYF. The CDR3 region has the DNA TGCGCCAGCGCCGGGACAGGGGGCTACGAGCAGTACTTC.